The 21 T cell receptor beta chains listed next were all sequenced from one sample in a study of blood T cell repertoires in COVID-19. TCRdb's table, derived via immunoSEQ multiplex PCR, lists solely in-frame clones and lacks some. Of 150,000 or so clones in the sample, more than 70% are singletons; the top ten hold 3.6%. Sequencing was carried out using PBMCs or T cells enriched from blood (not recorded which). Every receptor here comes from a woman aged 45-60 years in a cohort exposed to, infected with or recovered from COVID-19 (not recorded which).

This chain uses TRBV5-1 with TRBJ2-7; the match to TRBD2 covers 7 bases. V lost 1 base, J lost 6 bases, and 19 bases stayed unmatched. The CDR3 has 18 residues. The germline V gene has CDR1 SGHRS and CDR2 YFSETQ. CDR3 region: CASSLSSSGGVGRSEQYF. The CDR3 nucleotides read TGCGCCAGCAGCTTGTCTTCATCGGGGGGAGTAGGGCGAAGCGAGCAGTACTTC. The full variable domain, in which reference TRBV5-1 and TRBJ2-7 provide the parts outside the CDR3, is KAGVTQTPRYLIKTRGQQVTLSCSPISGHRSVSWYQQTPGQGLQFLFEYFSETQRNKGNFPGRFSGRQFSNSRSEMNVSTLELGDSALYLCASSLSSSGGVGRSEQYFGPGTRLTVT.

The chain joins TRBV28 to TRBJ1-5; the match to TRBD1 covers 9 bases. The CDR3 runs 18 residues. Germline values: CDR1 MDHEN, CDR2 SYDVKM. V was pared by 6 bases and J by 0 bases, with 12 bases of the junction left unmatched. The CDR3 region has the DNA TGTGCCAGCAGCAGACCTCGGACAGGGGTGGTTAGCAATCAGCCCCAGCATTTT. Its protein product is CASSRPRTGVVSNQPQHF.

This chain uses TRBV2 with TRBJ1-2; tentative D call: TRBD1 (6 bases). This CDR3 is 13 amino acids long. V lost 2 bases, J lost 7 bases, and 11 bases lay in between. From germline, CDR1 is SNHLY and CDR2 FYNNEI. In DNA, the CDR3 is TGTGCCAGCAGTGAAATAAGGGGGGGTGGCTACACCTTC. It encodes CASSEIRGGGYTF.

The chain recombines TRBV7-9 with TRBJ2-2; a possible D gene is TRBD1 (5 bases). Deletions cut 10 bases from V and 6 bases from J, with 24 bases between. Germline V gene data show CDR1 as SEHNR and CDR2 as FQNEAQ (reference sequence). The CDR3 is 16 residues long. The CDR3 spells CATIDSQQVRAGELFF. For the CDR3, the DNA is TGTGCCACCATCGACAGCCAACAAGTTCGCGCCGGGGAGCTGTTTTTT.

For the CDR3, the DNA is TGTGCCAGTAGTCGCTCAAGGACAGGGGGCGAGGAGACCCAGTACTTC. Translated, it gives CASSRSRTGGEETQYF. The gene calls are TRBV19 and TRBJ2-5, with TRBD1 matching over 11 bases. The CDR3 covers 16 residues. V lost 5 bases to trimming and J lost 5 bases; unmatched junction nucleotides: 10. In germline, CDR1 is LNHDA, CDR2 SQIVND (reference sequence).

This chain connects TRBV19 to TRBJ2-7; D possibly corresponds to TRBD2 (6 bases). V gave up 8 bases and J gave up 7 bases, with 12 bases separating them. This CDR3 spans 11 amino acids. Germline V gene sequence: CDR1 LNHDA, CDR2 SQIVND (reference sequence). This CDR3 reads CASLWGGEQYF. The CDR3 nucleotides are TGTGCCAGTTTGTGGGGAGGTGAGCAGTACTTC.

CDR3: CASSQDGAGGGYNEQFF. CDR3 coding DNA: TGCGCCAGCAGCCAAGACGGTGCGGGCGGGGGGTACAATGAGCAGTTCTTC. This chain joins TRBV4-3 and TRBJ2-1, with 8 bases that match TRBD2. The V segment lost 0 bases and the J segment 4 bases; nucleotides outside the gene matches: 8. CDR1 is LGHNA, CDR2 YSLEER, per germline. The CDR3 spans 17 residues.

This clone was found once. V is TRBV30 and J is TRBJ2-7; D may be TRBD1 (5 bases). The V end was cut by 7 bases, the J end by 1 base, with 11 bases between. Germline CDR1 GTSNPN, CDR2 SVGIG (reference sequence). There are 12 residues in the CDR3. For the CDR3, the DNA is TGTGCCTTGTCAGGGAAGTCCTACGAGCAGTACTTC. Its protein is CALSGKSYEQYF.

The chain combines TRBV9 with TRBJ2-1; 9 nucleotides match TRBD2. With V trimmed by 0 bases and J by 7 bases, 8 bases remained unmatched. Per the germline V gene, CDR1 is SGDLS and CDR2 is YYNGEE. The CDR3 covers 16 residues. CDR3 DNA sequence: TGTGCCAGCAGCGTAGCGTCTAGCGGGATAGGTAATGAGCAGTTCTTC. It translates to CASSVASSGIGNEQFF.

This chain joins TRBV9 and TRBJ1-2; the D gene is possibly TRBD1 (5 bases). The CDR3 runs 12 residues. V shed 4 bases and J shed 10 bases, with 14 bases lying between them. Germline CDR1 is SGDLS and CDR2 is YYNGEE. In DNA, the CDR3 is TGTGCCAGCAGCATTCCGACGGGGGACTACACCTTC. Encoded protein: CASSIPTGDYTF. Filled out from reference TRBV9 and TRBJ1-2, the complete variable domain reads DSGVTQTPKHLITATGQRVTLRCSPRSGDLSVYWYQQSLDQGLQFLIQYYNGEERAKGNILERFSAQQFPDLHSELNLSSLELGDSALYFCASSIPTGDYTFGSGTRLTVV.

This clone was detected only a few times. CDR3 nucleotide sequence: TGTGCCAGCAGCTTCCTGACAGGGGATCCCAAGGCTTTCTTT. Encoded protein: CASSFLTGDPKAFF. The chain joins TRBV7-2 to TRBJ1-1; 8 bases line up with TRBD1. Germline V CDR1 and CDR2: SGHTA, FQGNSA. The CDR3 runs to 14 residues. With V trimmed by 3 bases and J by 11 bases, 11 bases remained unmatched.

The chain joins TRBV20-1 to TRBJ1-2, with TRBD1 as a possible D gene (6 bases). This CDR3 spans 11 amino acids. Germline V lookup: CDR1 DFQATT, CDR2 SNEGSKA (reference sequence). V lost 5 bases to trimming and J lost 9 bases, with 13 bases between them. The CDR3 coding sequence is TGCAGTGCTTGGATTGGACAGAGCTACACCTTC. As protein: CSAWIGQSYTF.

The chain is built from TRBV9 and TRBJ2-2; 8 bases line up with TRBD2. V was clipped by 4 bases and J by 0 bases; unmatched bases: 5. This CDR3 comprises 16 residues. Germline V gene lookup returns CDR1 SGDLS and CDR2 YYNGEE. CDR3 coding DNA: TGTGCCAGCAGCACGGTAGCGGGGACGAACACCGGGGAGCTGTTTTTT. Residues: CASSTVAGTNTGELFF.

The gene calls are TRBV7-6 and TRBJ2-2; D may be TRBD2 (5 bases). The V end lost 1 base, the J end lost 3 bases, and 9 bases lay between the germline ends. The length of the CDR3 is 15 residues. Germline lookup yields CDR1 SGHVS and CDR2 FNYEAQ. CDR3 in amino acids: CASSLGGGDTGELFF. CDR3 DNA: TGTGCCAGCAGCTTAGGTGGAGGAGACACCGGGGAGCTGTTTTTT.

This clone was observed a few times. This chain connects TRBV5-1 to TRBJ2-3; no clear D gene. CDR1 is SGHRS, CDR2 YFSETQ, per germline. The V end lost 1 base, the J end lost 6 bases, and 12 bases lay between the germline ends. CDR3 length: 14 amino acids. The CDR3: CASSLRSPPDTQYF. Here the CDR3 DNA reads TGCGCCAGCAGCTTGAGGAGCCCCCCGGATACGCAGTATTTT.

The V and J genes are TRBV28 and TRBJ2-7; D might be TRBD1 (7 bases). V dropped 5 bases and J dropped 4 bases, with 15 bases sitting between them. CDR1 and CDR2 (germline): MDHEN, SYDVKM. This CDR3 is 14 amino acids long. Here the CDR3 DNA reads TGTGCCAGCAGTGAGACAGGGAGGAAATACGAGCAGTACTTC. As protein: CASSETGRKYEQYF.

The genes are TRBV6-5 and TRBJ1-1; D is ambiguous. This CDR3 has 13 residues. V lost 2 bases and J lost 11, with 15 bases in between. Germline V gene data show CDR1 as MNHEY and CDR2 as SVGAGI. The CDR3 DNA is TGTGCCAGCAGTTACCCGGGCCTAGCCCGCGCTTTCTTT. Translation gives CASSYPGLARAFF.

The rearrangement joins TRBV2 to TRBJ1-1; 7 nucleotides match TRBD1. Germline trimming cut 7 bases from V and 9 bases from J; bases unmatched to any gene: 14. The CDR3 consists of 14 residues. Germline assignment: CDR1 SNHLY and CDR2 FYNNEI. The CDR3 loop is CASTLPPTDRKAFF. Here the CDR3 DNA reads TGTGCCAGCACCCTTCCCCCCACGGACAGGAAAGCTTTCTTT.

This chain joins TRBV11-2 and TRBJ2-7; 12 bases are a match to TRBD1. Germline CDR1 and CDR2: SGHAT and FQNNGV. The CDR3 consists of 15 residues. The V and J ends lost 6 bases and 6 bases, in that order; junction bases with no gene match: 9. The CDR3 protein is CASSSPGQGAREQYF. The CDR3 nucleotides read TGTGCCAGCAGTTCTCCGGGACAGGGGGCACGCGAGCAGTACTTC.

The V call is TRBV9, the J call TRBJ2-5; 7 nucleotides line up with TRBD1. This CDR3 is built from 15 residues. Losses at the gene ends were 0 bases for V and 7 bases for J; bases not matched to a gene: 9. In germline, CDR1 is SGDLS, CDR2 YYNGEE. CDR3 protein: CASSVEGGASGTQYF. The CDR3 DNA reads as TGTGCCAGCAGCGTAGAAGGGGGCGCCTCCGGGACCCAGTACTTC.

This clone appeared once. The rearrangement joins TRBV5-1 to TRBJ1-2; 8 bases match TRBD1. There are 14 residues in the CDR3. J lost 8 bases, V lost 0 bases, and 6 bases had no gene match. Per the germline V gene, CDR1 is SGHRS and CDR2 is YFSETQ. The DNA of the CDR3 is TGCGCCAGCAGCTTGGTGCAGGGGGCGCAAGGCTACACCTTC. This codes for CASSLVQGAQGYTF. Full variable domain (outside the CDR3, taken from reference TRBV5-1 and TRBJ1-2): KAGVTQTPRYLIKTRGQQVTLSCSPISGHRSVSWYQQTPGQGLQFLFEYFSETQRNKGNFPGRFSGRQFSNSRSEMNVSTLELGDSALYLCASSLVQGAQGYTFGSGTRLTVV.